The present entry profiles one T cell receptor (beta chain) with its context. The sample holds a few counts of this clonotype. Its binding antigen is unknown. No much larger clonotype is one base removed from it; base qualities were not supplied. This record comes from a study of identical twins (dated by TCRdb to about 2016). With respect to the entire study: To test whether fetal clonotypes persist, this study deep-sequenced TCR alpha and beta repertoires from monozygotic twins, from unrelated adults of various ages, and from cord blood. To rule out contamination, the twin experiments were replicated at different times with different library preparation protocols.

All donors were healthy Caucasians. Three pairs of female monozygotic twins, all aged roughly 18 to 29 years, made up the twin cohort. Positive isolation kits from Invitrogen were used to isolate the CD4+ and CD8+ T cell populations. General study outcomes and caveats: Compared with coincidental sharing between unrelated individuals, out-of-frame TCR alpha sequences shared between twins showed an excess of sequences with low generation probability. Out-of-frame TCR alpha sharing in monozygotic twins was systematically underestimated by recombination models, whereas sharing between unrelated individuals was in agreement with the recombination models. In beta out-of-frame sequences, excess twin sharing was weaker, because having fewer shared sequences lowered the signal-to-noise ratio. Because the same donors could not be followed over many years, the conclusions depended on cross-sectional statistical analysis. Invariant T cells such as MAIT and iNKT could partly confound zero-insertion analyses, though diverse VJ usage argued against this for most clonotypes. Fewer insertions were carried by abundant cord blood beta clonotypes, a similar but weaker trend appeared in young adult naive repertoires, and no such trend appeared in memory repertoires.

V is shortened by 4 bases, J by 2 bases, and the region joining them spans 12 bases. The germline V gene (reference sequence) gives CDR1 as SEHNR and CDR2 as FQNEAQ. The CDR3 sequence holds 14 residues, the cysteine and phenylalanine included. The read is trimmed to its CDR3 DNA, 42 bases read in frame from base 1. Libraries were made using 5' RACE. The instrument was an Illumina HiSeq 2000. A universal primer binding site was introduced by template switching, and a unique molecular identifier was present in the final cDNA, enabling accurate counting of TCR cDNA molecules. Specific primers in the conserved constant-segment region were used to synthesize first-strand cDNA for the TCR alpha and beta chains. To control for contamination, each cDNA library was double barcoded with a SMART-Mk sample barcode plus Illumina barcodes. TruSeq adapter sequences, together with Illumina sample barcodes, were added in two successive PCR steps. The TCR alpha and beta cDNA libraries were sequenced on the Illumina HiSeq platform using custom primers. The paper's processing steps were these. MiGEC was used to process raw reads and extract unique molecular identifiers, and MiXCR was used to find CDR3 positions. For each individual, recombination models were inferred using an EM algorithm with the repgenHMM and IGoR tools. The analysis of shared clonotypes was done with the tcR package in R, with sharing normalized by the product of cloneset sizes. To study raw recombination without the effects of thymic and clonal selection, out-of-frame nonproductive sequences were analyzed. In-frame beta chains were kept once TCRdb had trimmed the public reads at Q25 with fastp and called clones with MiXCR. Every entry covers one CDR3 protein and lists the most common genes and DNA from its rows. The V and J calls here are based on TCRdb, not the publication. In all, the sample holds a few hundred thousand distinct CDR3 sequences, and 6.5% to 9.5% of those were seen once. Together, the top ten hold 3% of the sample.

Another study also made use of these data, one on yellow fever vaccine responses in identical twins. Reported in the second study: According to the authors, in identical twins the way T cells responded to vaccination appeared partly convergent and partly personalized. In identical twins, the study followed T cell clones that responded to the vaccine with precision.

This sequence originates from a woman aged 18-29 years in good health. Specimen: CD8+ T cells sorted from blood. Here the chain combines TRBV7-9 and TRBJ2-7; the D gene could be TRBD1 or TRBD2, each one agreeing over 6 bases. CDR3 protein: CASSSNGGTYEQYF. The sequenced DNA is TGTGCCAGCAGCTCAAACGGGGGCACCTACGAGCAGTACTTC.